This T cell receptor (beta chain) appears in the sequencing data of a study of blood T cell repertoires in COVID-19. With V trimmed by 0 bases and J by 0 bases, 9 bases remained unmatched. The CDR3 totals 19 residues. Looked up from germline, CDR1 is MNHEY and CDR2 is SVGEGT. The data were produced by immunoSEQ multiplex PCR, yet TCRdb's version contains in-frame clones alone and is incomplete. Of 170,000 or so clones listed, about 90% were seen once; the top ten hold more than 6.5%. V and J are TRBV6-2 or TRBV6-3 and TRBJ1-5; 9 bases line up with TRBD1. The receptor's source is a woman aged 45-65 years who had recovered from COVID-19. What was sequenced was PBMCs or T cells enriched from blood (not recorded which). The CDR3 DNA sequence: TGTGCCAGCAGTTACTCAACGGACAGGGGTTTTAATAGCAATCAGCCCCAGCATTTT. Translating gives CASSYSTDRGFNSNQPQHF.